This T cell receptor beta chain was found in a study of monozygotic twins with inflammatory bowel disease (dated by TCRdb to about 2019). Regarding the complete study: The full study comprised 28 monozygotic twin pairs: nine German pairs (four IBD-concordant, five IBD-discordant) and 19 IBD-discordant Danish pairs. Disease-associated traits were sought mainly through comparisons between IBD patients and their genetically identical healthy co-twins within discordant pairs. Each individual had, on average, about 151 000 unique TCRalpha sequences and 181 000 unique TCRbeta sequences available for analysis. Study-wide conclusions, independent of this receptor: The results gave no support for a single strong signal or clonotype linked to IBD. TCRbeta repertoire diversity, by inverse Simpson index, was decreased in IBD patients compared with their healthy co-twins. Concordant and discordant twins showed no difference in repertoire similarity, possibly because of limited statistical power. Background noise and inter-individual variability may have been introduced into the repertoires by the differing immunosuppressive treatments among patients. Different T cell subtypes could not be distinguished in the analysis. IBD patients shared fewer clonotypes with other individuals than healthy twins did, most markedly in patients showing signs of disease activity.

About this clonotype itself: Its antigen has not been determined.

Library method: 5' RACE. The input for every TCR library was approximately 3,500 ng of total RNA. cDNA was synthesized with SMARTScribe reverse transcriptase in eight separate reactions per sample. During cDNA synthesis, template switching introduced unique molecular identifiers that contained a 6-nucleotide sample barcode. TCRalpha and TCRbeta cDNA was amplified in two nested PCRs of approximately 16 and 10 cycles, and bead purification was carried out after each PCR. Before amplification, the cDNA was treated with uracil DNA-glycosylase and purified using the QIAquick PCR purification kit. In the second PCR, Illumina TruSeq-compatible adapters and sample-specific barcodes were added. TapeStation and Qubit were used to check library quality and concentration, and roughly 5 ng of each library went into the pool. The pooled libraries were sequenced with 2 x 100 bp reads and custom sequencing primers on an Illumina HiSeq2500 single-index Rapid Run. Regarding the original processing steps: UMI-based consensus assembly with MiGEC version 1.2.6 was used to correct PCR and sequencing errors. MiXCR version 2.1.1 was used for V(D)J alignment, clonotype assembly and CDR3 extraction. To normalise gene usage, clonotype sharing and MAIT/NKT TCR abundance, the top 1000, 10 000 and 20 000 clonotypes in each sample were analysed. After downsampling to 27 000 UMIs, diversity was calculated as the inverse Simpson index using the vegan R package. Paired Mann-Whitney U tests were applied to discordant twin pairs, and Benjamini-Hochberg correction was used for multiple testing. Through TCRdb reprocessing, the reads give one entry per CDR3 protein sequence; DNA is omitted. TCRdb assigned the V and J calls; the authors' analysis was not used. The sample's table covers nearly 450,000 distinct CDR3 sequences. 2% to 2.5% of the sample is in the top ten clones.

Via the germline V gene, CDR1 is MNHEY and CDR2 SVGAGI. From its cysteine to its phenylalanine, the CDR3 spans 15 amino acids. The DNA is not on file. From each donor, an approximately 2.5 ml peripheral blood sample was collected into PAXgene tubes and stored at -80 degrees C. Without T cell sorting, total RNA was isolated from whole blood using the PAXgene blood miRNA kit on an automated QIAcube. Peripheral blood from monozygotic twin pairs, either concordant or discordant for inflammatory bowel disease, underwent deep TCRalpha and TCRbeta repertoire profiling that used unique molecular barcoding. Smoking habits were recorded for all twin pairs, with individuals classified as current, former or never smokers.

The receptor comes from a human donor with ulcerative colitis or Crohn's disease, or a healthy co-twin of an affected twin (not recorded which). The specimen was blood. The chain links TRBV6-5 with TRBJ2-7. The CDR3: CASSYSRRSSYEQYF.